The source of this TCR beta chain is a study of Graves' ophthalmopathy and Graves' hyperthyroidism. Overall study findings and caveats: Blood also carried most expanded thyroid clonotypes exceeding 0.001 frequency.

Using RNA transcripts, the TCR beta CDR3 regions were amplified. After a first-round RT-PCR with HTBI primers, a second-round multiplex PCR was run. One entry per CDR3 protein results from TCRdb running MiXCR on the multiplex PCR reads. The table shows 300,000 or so distinct CDR3 sequences, with roughly 15% occurring only once. Every ophthalmopathy donor presented moderate-to-severe activity, CAS ≥3, NOSPECS ≥4 and duration under 3 months. Orbital computed tomography, thyroid ultrasound, TRAb, serum thyroxine and clinical symptoms formed the basis of diagnosis. This clonotype has a count of ten or more. Its antigen is still unknown. The CDR3 is 16 residues long. Trimming took off 7 bases at V and 6 bases at J, with 28 bases between the two ends. Germline V gene data show CDR1 as GTSNPN and CDR2 as SVGIG (reference sequence).

The chain links TRBV30 to TRBJ2-7; D may be TRBD1 or TRBD2 (5 bases each). The sample consisted of peripheral blood. The receptor was isolated from an adult man with Graves' ophthalmopathy. As DNA, the CDR3 is TGTGCCTTCCCCTCGGTAACGGGGCAATCGTTTCCCGAGCAGTACTTC. Its protein is CAFPSVTGQSFPEQYF.